These 20 T cell receptor beta chains were sequenced from one sample in a study of T cell changes during pregnancy in multiple sclerosis. The assay was immunoSEQ multiplex PCR, and TCRdb's table has in-frame clones only and misses some. The table includes under 55,000 clones, around 93% detected once. This material consisted of CD8+ T cells from peripheral blood mononuclear cells, taken after pregnancy. Source of these receptors: a female donor with multiple sclerosis, enrolled in a pregnancy study.

This clone was seen once. The gene calls are TRBV5-1 and TRBJ2-3; TRBD1 might be the D (5 bases). CDR3 size: 14 residues. CDR1 SGHRS and CDR2 YFSETQ come from the germline V gene. Between the trimmed V and J ends, which lost 0 bases and 6 bases, there was a span of 11 bases. CDR3 loop: CASSLGQGADTQYF. The CDR3 DNA reads as TGCGCCAGCAGCTTGGGTCAGGGCGCGGATACGCAGTATTTT.

The V call is TRBV5-1, the J call TRBJ1-1; D is perhaps TRBD1 (5 bases). The V gene's germline CDR1 is SGHRS and CDR2 YFSETQ. Between the trimmed V and J ends, which lost 0 bases and 5 bases, there was a span of 17 bases. CDR3 length equals 16 residues. In DNA, the CDR3 is TGCGCCAGCAGCTTGGAGGCCCGGGGGGAGAATACTGAAGCTTTCTTT. It encodes CASSLEARGENTEAFF.

The CDR3 bases are TGTGCCAGTAGTATCCCCCCGGGGAGCGAGCAGCCCCAGCATTTT. Amino acids: CASSIPPGSEQPQHF. The V call is TRBV19, the J call TRBJ1-5; D is unresolved. Trimming removed 3 bases from V and 7 bases from J, with 16 bases in between. CDR3 length equals 15 residues. Germline CDR1 LNHDA, CDR2 SQIVND (reference sequence).

V and J are TRBV7-2 and TRBJ1-1, with D maybe TRBD1 (6 bases). This CDR3 comprises 13 residues. V was trimmed by 7 bases and J by 6 bases, leaving 15 bases between them. Germline V CDR1 and CDR2: SGHTA, FQGNSA. The CDR3, as DNA: TGTGCCAGCAACCCAATTGGGGGCGCTGAAGCTTTCTTT. Translating gives CASNPIGGAEAFF.

J is TRBJ2-5 and V is TRBV4-1, with no clear D. Germline V gene sequence: CDR1 MGHRA, CDR2 YSYEKL. This CDR3 spans 13 amino acids. V lost 4 bases, J lost 5 bases, and 11 bases lay in between. The CDR3 nucleotides read TGCGCCAGCAGCCTCGTGGTCGCGGAGACCCAGTACTTC. It encodes CASSLVVAETQYF.

The chain links TRBV27 to TRBJ2-3; the D gene is possibly TRBD2 (5 bases). The CDR3 consists of 15 residues. Trimming shortened V by 6 bases and J by 2 bases, and 15 bases separated the two germline ends. CDR1 and CDR2 (germline): MNHEY, SMNVEV (reference sequence). DNA for the CDR3: TGTGCCAGCAGCTCCTCGGGGTTTTACACAGATACGCAGTATTTT. Translated: CASSSSGFYTDTQYF.

This clone has just one count. J is TRBJ2-7 and V is TRBV4-2; TRBD2 matches 8 bases. From germline, CDR1 is LGHNA and CDR2 YNFKEQ. J was trimmed by 0 bases and V by 0 bases; bases with no gene match: 4. This CDR3 contains 16 residues. In DNA form, the CDR3 reads TGTGCCAGCAGCCAAGAAGGAAGCGGGGGCTCCTACGAGCAGTACTTC. Its protein product is CASSQEGSGGSYEQYF.

Turning to this clone: The sample holds other DNA sequences that translate to the same CDR3. The rearrangement uses TRBV6-5 and TRBJ2-1; the match to TRBD1 covers 8 bases. The germline CDR1 and CDR2 sequences are MNHEY and SVGAGI. This CDR3 is 15 amino acids long. Trimming cost V 6 bases and J 1 base; bases outside gene matches: 5. In DNA, the CDR3 is TGTGCCAGCAGCTCTGGACAGGGATCCTACAATGAGCAGTTCTTC. This encodes CASSSGQGSYNEQFF.

The chain links TRBV29-1 to TRBJ2-1; a weak D match, TRBD1 (6 bases). Germline CDR1 is SQVTM and CDR2 is ANQGSEA. V lost 3 bases, J lost 3 bases, and 18 bases lay in between. The CDR3 is 16 residues long. The CDR3 loop reads CSVDEGSGGFYNEQFF. Written as DNA, the CDR3 is TGCAGCGTTGATGAGGGGAGTGGGGGCTTCTACAATGAGCAGTTCTTC.

The rearrangement joins TRBV9 to TRBJ1-5; 7 positions match TRBD1. Germline CDR1 reads SGDLS; CDR2 reads YYNGEE. J lost 6 bases, V lost 4 bases, and 7 bases had no gene match. The CDR3 is 14 residues long. As DNA, the CDR3 is TGTGCCAGCAGCCAAGGGGCAGGGGGTCAGCCCCAGCATTTT. As protein: CASSQGAGGQPQHF.

The chain is built from TRBV7-2 and TRBJ2-2; TRBD2 is a possible D gene (6 bases). The CDR3 extends over 14 amino acids. The V end was cut by 5 bases, the J end by 3 bases, with 10 bases between. Per the germline V gene, CDR1 is SGHTA and CDR2 is FQGNSA. The CDR3 is CASSMGLYTGELFF. The CDR3, as DNA: TGTGCCAGCAGCATGGGACTTTACACCGGGGAGCTGTTTTTT. Full variable domain (rest looked up from reference TRBV7-2 and TRBJ2-2): GAGVSQSPSNKVTEKGKDVELRCDPISGHTALYWYRQSLGQGLEFLIYFQGNSAPDKSGLPSDRFSAERTGGSVSTLTIQRTQQEDSAVYLCASSMGLYTGELFFGEGSRLTVL.

This chain joins TRBV27 and TRBJ2-1; 7 nucleotides match TRBD1. With V trimmed by 8 bases and J by 5 bases, 15 bases remained unmatched. Looked up from germline, CDR1 is MNHEY and CDR2 is SMNVEV (reference sequence). CDR3 length equals 16 residues. CDR3: CASPPAPGQSDNEQFF. The CDR3 DNA is TGTGCCAGCCCCCCCGCCCCGGGACAGAGCGACAATGAGCAGTTCTTC.

This clone was picked up one time. This chain joins TRBV27 and TRBJ2-5, with 9 positions matching TRBD1. The CDR3 covers 18 residues. Germline lookup yields CDR1 MNHEY and CDR2 SMNVEV (reference sequence). The V and J ends lost 8 bases and 5 bases, in that order; junction bases with no gene match: 21. CDR3 coding DNA: TGTGCCAGCGGATTCCCCCGATCAGGGACAGGGTTGATGGAGACCCAGTACTTC. It specifies CASGFPRSGTGLMETQYF.

This sequence joins TRBV15 and TRBJ1-6, with D possibly TRBD1 on 5 matching bases. The germline CDR1 and CDR2 sequences are LNHNV and YYDKDF (reference sequence). This CDR3 is built from 17 residues. V gave up 3 bases and J gave up 0 bases, with 12 bases separating them. CDR3 in amino acids: CATSRVPGGSYNSPLHF. The CDR3 nucleotides are TGTGCCACCAGCAGGGTGCCCGGGGGCTCCTATAATTCACCCCTCCACTTT. Drawing the rest from reference TRBV15 and TRBJ1-6, the complete variable domain is DAMVIQNPRYQVTQFGKPVTLSCSQTLNHNVMYWYQQKSSQAPKLLFHYYDKDFNNEADTPDNFQSRRPNTSFCFLDIRSPGLGDTAMYLCATSRVPGGSYNSPLHFGNGTRLTVT.

This clone was found a few times. The chain uses TRBV9 and TRBJ1-6, with 9 bases lining up with TRBD1. CDR3 size: 14 residues. V shed 6 bases and J 7 bases; nucleotides not matched to a gene: 5. Germline values: CDR1 SGDLS, CDR2 YYNGEE. The CDR3 loop is CASTPTGGNSPLHF. The DNA of the CDR3 is TGTGCCAGCACCCCAACAGGGGGCAATTCACCCCTCCACTTT. Variable domain in full (rest from reference TRBV9 and TRBJ1-6): DSGVTQTPKHLITATGQRVTLRCSPRSGDLSVYWYQQSLDQGLQFLIQYYNGEERAKGNILERFSAQQFPDLHSELNLSSLELGDSALYFCASTPTGGNSPLHFGNGTRLTVT.

V gene TRBV7-9 combines with J gene TRBJ2-7; weak D call: TRBD1 (6 bases). V was cut by 4 bases and J by 2 bases, with 9 bases left in between. CDR1 and CDR2 from the germline V gene are SEHNR and FQNEAQ (reference sequence). There are 13 residues in the CDR3. CDR3 amino acids: CASSSGQPYEQYF. Here the CDR3 DNA reads TGTGCCAGCAGCTCGGGACAACCCTACGAGCAGTACTTC.

The chain uses TRBV9 and TRBJ1-2, with D tentatively TRBD1 (5 bases). CDR3 length: 15 residues. Germline CDR1 SGDLS, CDR2 YYNGEE. V lost 3 bases, J lost 4 bases, and 16 bases lay in between. The CDR3 is CASSAATTGGYGYTF. CDR3 nucleotides: TGTGCCAGCAGCGCAGCGACCACGGGGGGCTATGGCTACACCTTC.

This sequence joins TRBV9 and TRBJ1-1, with TRBD1 matching 9 bases. This CDR3 is built from 15 residues. V trimming: 3 bases; J trimming: 4 bases; junction bases outside the gene matches: 7. Per the germline V gene, CDR1 is SGDLS and CDR2 is YYNGEE. The CDR3 nucleotides are TGTGCCAGCAGCGCCCACAAGACAGGGGGCACTGAAGCTTTCTTT. Residues: CASSAHKTGGTEAFF.

This chain links TRBV6-1 with TRBJ2-3; 9 bases line up with TRBD2. V lost 0 bases and J lost 3; bases outside the gene matches: 10. Germline CDR1 is MNHNS and CDR2 is SASEGT. The CDR3 has 18 residues. The CDR3 sequence: CASSEALLAGGPTDTQYF. The DNA for the CDR3 is TGTGCCAGCAGTGAAGCTTTGTTGGCGGGGGGGCCGACAGATACGCAGTATTTT.

The chain joins TRBV14 to TRBJ2-7; 8 bases fit TRBD1. Trimming removed 0 bases from V and 4 bases from J; junction bases left unmatched: 8. Germline V gene sequence: CDR1 SGHDN, CDR2 FVKESK. CDR3 length equals 16 residues. The CDR3 nucleotides read TGTGCCAGCAGCCAAGATCGGCAGGGGGCTAGGTACGAGCAGTACTTC. Protein product: CASSQDRQGARYEQYF.